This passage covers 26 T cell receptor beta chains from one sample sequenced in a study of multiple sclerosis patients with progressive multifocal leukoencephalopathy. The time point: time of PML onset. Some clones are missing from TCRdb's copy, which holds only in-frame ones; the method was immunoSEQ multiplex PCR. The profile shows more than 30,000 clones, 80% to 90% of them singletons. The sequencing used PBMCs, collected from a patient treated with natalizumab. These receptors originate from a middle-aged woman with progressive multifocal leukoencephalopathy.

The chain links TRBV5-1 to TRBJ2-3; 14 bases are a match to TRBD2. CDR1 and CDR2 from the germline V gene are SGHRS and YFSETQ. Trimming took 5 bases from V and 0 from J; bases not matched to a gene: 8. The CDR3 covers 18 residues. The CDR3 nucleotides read TGCGCCAGCAGGGCCGGGACTAGCGGGAGATTTAGCACAGATACGCAGTATTTT. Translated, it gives CASRAGTSGRFSTDTQYF.

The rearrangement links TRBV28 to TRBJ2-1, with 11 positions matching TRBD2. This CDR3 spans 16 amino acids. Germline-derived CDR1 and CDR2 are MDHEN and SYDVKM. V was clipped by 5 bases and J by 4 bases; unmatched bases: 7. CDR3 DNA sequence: TGTGCCAGCAGTCCCGTGACTAGCGGGATTTACAATGAGCAGTTCTTC. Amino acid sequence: CASSPVTSGIYNEQFF.

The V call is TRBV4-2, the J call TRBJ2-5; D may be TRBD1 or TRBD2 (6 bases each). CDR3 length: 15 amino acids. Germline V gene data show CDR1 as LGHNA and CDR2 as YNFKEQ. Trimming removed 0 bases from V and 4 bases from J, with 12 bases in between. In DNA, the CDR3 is TGTGCCAGCAGCCAAGATACGAGGGGGGTAGAGACCCAGTACTTC. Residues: CASSQDTRGVETQYF.

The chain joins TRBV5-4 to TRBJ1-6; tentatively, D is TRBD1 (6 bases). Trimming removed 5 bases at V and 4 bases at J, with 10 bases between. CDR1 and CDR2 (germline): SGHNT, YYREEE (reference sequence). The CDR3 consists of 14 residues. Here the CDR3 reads CASRQDSYNSPLHF. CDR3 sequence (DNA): TGTGCCAGCAGACAGGACAGTTATAATTCACCCCTCCACTTT.

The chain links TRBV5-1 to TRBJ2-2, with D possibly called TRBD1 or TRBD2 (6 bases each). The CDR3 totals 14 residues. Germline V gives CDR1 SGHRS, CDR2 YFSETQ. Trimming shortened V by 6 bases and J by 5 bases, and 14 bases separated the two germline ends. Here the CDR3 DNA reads TGCGCCAGCACCACGGAGGGGGGTACCGGGGAGCTGTTTTTT. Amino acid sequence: CASTTEGGTGELFF.

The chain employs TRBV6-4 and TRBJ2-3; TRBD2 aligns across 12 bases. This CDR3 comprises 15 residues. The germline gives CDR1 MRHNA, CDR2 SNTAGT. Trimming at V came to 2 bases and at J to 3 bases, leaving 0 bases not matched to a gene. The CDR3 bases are TGTGCCAGCAGTGACCTAGCGGGGGGGACAGATACGCAGTATTTT. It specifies CASSDLAGGTDTQYF.

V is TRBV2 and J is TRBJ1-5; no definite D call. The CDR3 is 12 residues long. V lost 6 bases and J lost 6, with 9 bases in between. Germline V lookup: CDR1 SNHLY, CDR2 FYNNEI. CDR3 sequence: CASRGSSQPQHF. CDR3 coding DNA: TGTGCCAGCAGGGGGAGTTCTCAGCCCCAGCATTTT.

The CDR3 protein is CATDRGDSTDTQYF. The CDR3, as DNA: TGTGCCACCGACCGAGGGGATAGCACAGATACGCAGTATTTT. The chain has TRBV19 and TRBJ2-3, with D tentatively TRBD1 or TRBD2 (5 bases each). The CDR3 loop spans 14 amino acids. Per the germline V gene, CDR1 is LNHDA and CDR2 is SQIVND (reference sequence). V was shortened by 10 bases and J by 0 bases, with 14 bases between the two germline ends.

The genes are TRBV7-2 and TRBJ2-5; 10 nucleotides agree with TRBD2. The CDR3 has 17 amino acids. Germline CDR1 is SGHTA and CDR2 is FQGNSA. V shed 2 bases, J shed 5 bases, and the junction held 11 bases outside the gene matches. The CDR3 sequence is CASSLNWPSGSLETQYF. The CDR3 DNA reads TGTGCCAGCAGCTTAAACTGGCCTAGCGGGAGCTTGGAGACCCAGTACTTC.

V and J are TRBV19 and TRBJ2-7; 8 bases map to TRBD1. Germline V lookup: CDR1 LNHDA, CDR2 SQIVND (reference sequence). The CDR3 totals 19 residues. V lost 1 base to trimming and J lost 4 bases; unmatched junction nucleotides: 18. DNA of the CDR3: TGTGCCAGTAGTATAGGAGGTCAGGGGGCCGGACGTCTCGGGTACGAGCAGTACTTC. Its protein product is CASSIGGQGAGRLGYEQYF.

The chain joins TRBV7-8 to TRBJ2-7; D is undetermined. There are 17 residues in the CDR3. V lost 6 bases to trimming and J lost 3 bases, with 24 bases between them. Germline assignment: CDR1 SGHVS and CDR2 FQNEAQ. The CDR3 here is CASSLTGLGIGVYEQYF. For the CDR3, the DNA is TGTGCCAGCAGTCTAACTGGTCTGGGGATTGGTGTCTACGAGCAGTACTTC. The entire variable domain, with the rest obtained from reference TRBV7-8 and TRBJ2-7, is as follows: GAGVSQSPRYKVAKRGQDVALRCDPISGHVSLFWYQQALGQGPEFLTYFQNEAQLDKSGLPSDRFFAERPEGSVSTLKIQRTQQEDSAVYLCASSLTGLGIGVYEQYFGPGTRLTVT.

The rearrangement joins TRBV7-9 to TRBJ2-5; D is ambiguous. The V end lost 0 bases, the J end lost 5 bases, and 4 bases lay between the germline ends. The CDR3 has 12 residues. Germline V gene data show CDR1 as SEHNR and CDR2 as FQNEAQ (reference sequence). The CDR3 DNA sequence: TGTGCCAGCAGCTTAGCTTCGGAGACCCAGTACTTC. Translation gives CASSLASETQYF.

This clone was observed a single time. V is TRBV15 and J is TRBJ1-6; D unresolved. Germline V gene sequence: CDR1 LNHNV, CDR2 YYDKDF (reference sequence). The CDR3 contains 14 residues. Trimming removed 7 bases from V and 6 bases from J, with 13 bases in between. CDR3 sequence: CATTPGRLNSPLHF. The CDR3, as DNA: TGTGCCACCACCCCGGGGAGACTTAATTCACCCCTCCACTTT. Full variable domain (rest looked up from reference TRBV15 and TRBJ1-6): DAMVIQNPRYQVTQFGKPVTLSCSQTLNHNVMYWYQQKSSQAPKLLFHYYDKDFNNEADTPDNFQSRRPNTSFCFLDIRSPGLGDTAMYLCATTPGRLNSPLHFGNGTRLTVT.

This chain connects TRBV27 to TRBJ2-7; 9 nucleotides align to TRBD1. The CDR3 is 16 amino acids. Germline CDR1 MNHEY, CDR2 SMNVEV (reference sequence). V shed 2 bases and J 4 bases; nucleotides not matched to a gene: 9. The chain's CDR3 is CASSLGDGTGSYEQYF. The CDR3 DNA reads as TGTGCCAGCAGTTTAGGAGACGGGACAGGGTCGTACGAGCAGTACTTC.

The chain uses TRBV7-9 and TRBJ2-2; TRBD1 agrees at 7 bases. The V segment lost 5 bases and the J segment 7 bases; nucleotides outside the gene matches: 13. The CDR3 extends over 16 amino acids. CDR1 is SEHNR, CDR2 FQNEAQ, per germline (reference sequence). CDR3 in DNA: TGTGCCAGCAGCGCCAGGACAGGACCCCAACTCGGGGAGCTGTTTTTT. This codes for CASSARTGPQLGELFF.

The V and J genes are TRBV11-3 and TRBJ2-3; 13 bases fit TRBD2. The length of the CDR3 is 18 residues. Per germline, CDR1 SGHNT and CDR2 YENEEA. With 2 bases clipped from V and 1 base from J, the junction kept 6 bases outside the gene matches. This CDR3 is CASSLRTSGSLRTDTQYF. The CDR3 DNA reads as TGTGCCAGCAGCTTAAGGACTAGCGGGAGCCTCCGCACAGATACGCAGTATTTT.

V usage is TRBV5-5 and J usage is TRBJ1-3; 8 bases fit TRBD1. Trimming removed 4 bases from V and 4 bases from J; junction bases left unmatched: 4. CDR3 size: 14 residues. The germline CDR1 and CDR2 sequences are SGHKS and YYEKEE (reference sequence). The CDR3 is CASSHQGAGNTIYF. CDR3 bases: TGTGCCAGCAGCCACCAGGGGGCCGGAAACACCATATATTTT.

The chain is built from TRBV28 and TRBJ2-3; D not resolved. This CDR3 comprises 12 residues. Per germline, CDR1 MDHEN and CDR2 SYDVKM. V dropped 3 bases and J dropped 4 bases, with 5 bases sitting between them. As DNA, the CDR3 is TGTGCCAGCAGTTTGAGATCAGATACGCAGTATTTT. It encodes CASSLRSDTQYF.

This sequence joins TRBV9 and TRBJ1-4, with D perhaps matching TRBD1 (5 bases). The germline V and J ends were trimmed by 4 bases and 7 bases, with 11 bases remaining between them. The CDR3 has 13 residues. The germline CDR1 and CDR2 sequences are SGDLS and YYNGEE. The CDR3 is CASSRGGFEKLFF. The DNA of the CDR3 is TGTGCCAGCAGCCGGGGGGGATTTGAAAAACTGTTTTTT. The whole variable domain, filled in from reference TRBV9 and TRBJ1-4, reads DSGVTQTPKHLITATGQRVTLRCSPRSGDLSVYWYQQSLDQGLQFLIQYYNGEERAKGNILERFSAQQFPDLHSELNLSSLELGDSALYFCASSRGGFEKLFFGSGTQLSVL.

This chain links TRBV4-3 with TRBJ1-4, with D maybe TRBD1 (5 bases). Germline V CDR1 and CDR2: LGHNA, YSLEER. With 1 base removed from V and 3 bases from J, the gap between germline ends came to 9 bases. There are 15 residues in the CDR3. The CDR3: CASSQGRQPNEKLFF. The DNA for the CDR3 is TGCGCCAGCAGCCAAGGCAGACAGCCTAATGAAAAACTGTTTTTT.

This CDR3 reads CASSTGTSDDNEQFF. CDR3 coding DNA: TGTGCCAGCAGCACCGGGACTAGCGACGACAATGAGCAGTTCTTC. This chain links TRBV9 with TRBJ2-1, with 10 bases matching TRBD2. V was clipped by 4 bases and J by 5 bases; unmatched bases: 6. This CDR3 has 15 residues. Germline V lookup: CDR1 SGDLS, CDR2 YYNGEE.

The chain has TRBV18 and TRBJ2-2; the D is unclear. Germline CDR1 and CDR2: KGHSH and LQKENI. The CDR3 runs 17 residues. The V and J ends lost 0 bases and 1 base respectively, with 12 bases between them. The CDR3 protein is CASSPPSRVGNTGELFF. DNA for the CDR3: TGTGCCAGCTCACCACCTTCTCGGGTAGGGAACACCGGGGAGCTGTTTTTT.

CDR3 protein: CASSPTSGGKPQYF. The CDR3 bases are TGCGCCAGCAGCCCGACTAGCGGGGGCAAGCCCCAGTACTTC. The chain combines TRBV10-1 with TRBJ2-5; TRBD2 matches at 12 bases. This CDR3 is 14 amino acids long. The J segment lost 9 bases and the V segment lost 6 bases, leaving 8 bases of the junction unmatched. The V gene's germline CDR1 is WNHNN and CDR2 SYGVQD (reference sequence).

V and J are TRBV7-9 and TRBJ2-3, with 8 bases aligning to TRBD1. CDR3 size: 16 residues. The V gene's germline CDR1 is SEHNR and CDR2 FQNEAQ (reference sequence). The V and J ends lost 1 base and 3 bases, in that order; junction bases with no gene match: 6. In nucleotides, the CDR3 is TGTGCCAGCAGCTTAGGGGCAGGGGGCCCAACAGATACGCAGTATTTT. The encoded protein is CASSLGAGGPTDTQYF.

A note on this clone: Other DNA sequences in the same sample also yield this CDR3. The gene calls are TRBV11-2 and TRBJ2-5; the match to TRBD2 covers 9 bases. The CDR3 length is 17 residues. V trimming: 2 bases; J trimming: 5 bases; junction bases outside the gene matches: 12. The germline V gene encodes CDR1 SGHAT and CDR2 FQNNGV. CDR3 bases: TGTGCCAGCAGCTTAAGCCGAAGACTAGCGGTACAGGAGACCCAGTACTTC. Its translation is CASSLSRRLAVQETQYF.

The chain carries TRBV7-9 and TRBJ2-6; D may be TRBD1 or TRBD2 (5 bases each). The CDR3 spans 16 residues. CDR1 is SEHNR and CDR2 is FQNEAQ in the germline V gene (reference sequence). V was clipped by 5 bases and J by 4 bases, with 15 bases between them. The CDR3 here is CASSPTGGPGANVLTF. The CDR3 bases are TGTGCCAGCAGCCCAACTGGGGGTCCCGGGGCCAACGTCCTGACTTTC.